A selection of T cell receptor beta chains follows, all from one sample in a study of T cell repertoires in cytomegalovirus infection. Their antigen targets remain unknown. TCRdb reanalysed the reads using MiXCR and keeps one entry per CDR3 protein. In the table there are roughly 990,000 distinct CDR3 sequences, around a third of which are singletons. The sequencing used cultured CD8+ T cells from PBMCs, collected from culture after CMV antigen stimulation. These receptor sequences come from a human donor in good health (CMV status not recorded). Some clones in this sample may be carry-over from other donors' samples. CDR3s include the opening cysteine and the closing phenylalanine or tryptophan. The D gene is left open where the match is weak. Expanded clones get a size class; other rows say once, few or many, or leave the size out.

D gene	V gene	clone size	J gene	CDR3 protein	CDR3 DNA
NA	TRBV6-1	few	TRBJ1-5	CASSESTRDTDLWLPQHF	TGTGCCAGCAGTGAATCCACCCGAGACACGGATCTTTGGTTGCCCCAGCATTTT
NA	TRBV6-5	few	TRBJ1-1	CASSISAGTRDTEAFF	TGTGCCAGCAGTATATCGGCCGGGACAAGGGACACTGAAGCTTTCTTT
NA	TRBV19	once	TRBJ1-1	CASSIEEGQDTEAFF	TGTGCCAGTAGTATAGAGGAGGGGCAAGACACTGAAGCTTTCTTT
NA	TRBV7-9	NA	TRBJ2-2	CASSLTRGTSNTGELFF	TGTGCCAGCAGCTTAACGAGGGGGACCTCGAACACCGGGGAGCTGTTTTTT
TRBD2	TRBV7-8	many	TRBJ2-5	CASSLNRLAGVETQYF	TGTGCCAGCAGCTTAAATAGACTAGCGGGGGTTGAGACCCAGTACTTC
NA	TRBV6-2/TRBV6-3	NA	TRBJ2-7	CASSYPDWVDFTYEQYF	TGTGCCAGCAGTTACCCGGACTGGGTCGATTTTACATACGAGCAGTACTTC
TRBD1	TRBV6-6	few	TRBJ2-3	CASSYGTGGLTDTQYF	TGTGCCAGCAGTTACGGTACAGGGGGCCTCACAGATACGCAGTATTTT
NA	TRBV7-9	NA	TRBJ1-2	CASSSGLPYTF	TGTGCCAGCAGCTCGGGACTCCCATACACCTTC
NA	TRBV11-2	NA	TRBJ1-1	CASSHEMWGLNTEAFF	TGTGCCAGCAGCCATGAAATGTGGGGTTTGAACACTGAAGCTTTCTTT
NA	TRBV19	NA	TRBJ1-1	CASSTTDRWDTEAFF	TGTGCCAGTAGTACCACGGACAGATGGGACACTGAAGCTTTCTTT
NA	TRBV28	NA	TRBJ1-5	CASTGTRSGNQPQHF	TGTGCCAGCACTGGGACGAGAAGTGGCAATCAGCCCCAGCATTTT